What follows are 24 T cell receptor beta chains derived from one specimen sequenced in a study of Tregs in tolerant kidney transplant recipients. Sequenced by immunoSEQ multiplex PCR; TCRdb stores in-frame clones only, minus some. Among about 110,000 clones listed, around 91% were seen once. The input for sequencing was CD4+ T cells from blood, taken before the transplant. These receptors originate from a human donor who received a combined kidney and bone marrow transplant.

This chain links TRBV7-2 with TRBJ2-1; 8 positions match TRBD1. The V segment lost 4 bases and the J segment 4 bases; nucleotides outside the gene matches: 3. Germline V CDR1 and CDR2: SGHTA, FQGNSA. The CDR3 spans 14 residues. CDR3 nucleotides: TGTGCCAGCAGCTCACGGACAGGGTACAATGAGCAGTTCTTC. This sequence encodes CASSSRTGYNEQFF. Complete variable domain (other parts from reference TRBV7-2 and TRBJ2-1): GAGVSQSPSNKVTEKGKDVELRCDPISGHTALYWYRQSLGQGLEFLIYFQGNSAPDKSGLPSDRFSAERTGGSVSTLTIQRTQQEDSAVYLCASSSRTGYNEQFFGPGTRLTVL.

The chain joins TRBV5-4 to TRBJ2-3; 9 nucleotides align to TRBD2. Germline CDR1 SGHNT, CDR2 YYREEE (reference sequence). The V gene end was trimmed by 4 bases and the J gene end by 0 bases; junction bases not matched to a gene: 6. The CDR3 spans 16 residues. CDR3 in amino acids: CASSNPGLASTDTQYF. The CDR3 DNA follows: TGTGCCAGCAGCAACCCAGGACTAGCGAGCACAGATACGCAGTATTTT.

This clone was observed a handful of times. V is TRBV18 and J is TRBJ2-5, with 9 positions matching TRBD2. V gave up 3 bases and J gave up 2 bases; unmatched junction bases: 1. Germline CDR1 KGHSH, CDR2 LQKENI. The CDR3 spans 14 residues. CDR3 protein: CASSPTSGQETQYF. CDR3 nucleotide sequence: TGTGCCAGCTCACCGACTAGCGGACAAGAGACCCAGTACTTC.

The chain uses TRBV5-1 and TRBJ1-2; 7 bases agree with TRBD1. The trim removed 6 bases at V and 5 bases at J, leaving 10 bases unmatched. The CDR3 has 14 residues. Germline V gives CDR1 SGHRS, CDR2 YFSETQ. The CDR3: CASTPQGGGYGYTF. Written as DNA, the CDR3 is TGCGCCAGCACCCCTCAGGGGGGCGGGTATGGCTACACCTTC.

V and J are TRBV27 and TRBJ2-1; D remains unclear. V was clipped by 3 bases and J by 5 bases, with 11 bases between them. This CDR3 is 14 amino acids long. Germline-derived CDR1 and CDR2 are MNHEY and SMNVEV (reference sequence). CDR3 sequence reads: CASSFKARNNEQFF. The CDR3 coding sequence is TGTGCCAGCAGTTTTAAGGCTAGGAACAATGAGCAGTTCTTC.

The chain couples TRBV28 to TRBJ1-2; a possible D gene is TRBD1 (5 bases). CDR1 is MDHEN, CDR2 SYDVKM, per germline. Between the trimmed V and J ends, which lost 2 bases and 4 bases, there was a span of 17 bases. This CDR3 is 16 amino acids long. CDR3 bases: TGTGCCAGCAGTTTACCAGAACGGGGACTGAGCTATGGCTACACCTTC. Its protein product is CASSLPERGLSYGYTF.

V usage is TRBV29-1 and J usage is TRBJ2-5; 8 bases line up with TRBD2. V was pared by 7 bases and J by 4 bases, with 17 bases of the junction left unmatched. The CDR3 length is 16 residues. Germline V lookup: CDR1 SQVTM, CDR2 ANQGSEA. CDR3 coding DNA: TGCAGCGCCAGAACCGGGTCTAGCGGGTGGGCAGAGACCCAGTACTTC. It encodes CSARTGSSGWAETQYF.

The chain carries TRBV11-2 and TRBJ1-2; 7 nucleotides agree with TRBD1. The CDR3 runs to 12 residues. V lost 5 bases to trimming and J lost 9 bases; unmatched junction nucleotides: 6. Germline assignment: CDR1 SGHAT and CDR2 FQNNGV. The CDR3 bases are TGTGCCAGCAGCCCCCGGGACAGTAGCTACACCTTC. Its protein is CASSPRDSSYTF.

The CDR3 sequence: CASSVGGAIDTQYF. Here the CDR3 DNA reads TGCGCCAGCAGTGTCGGGGGGGCCATAGATACGCAGTATTTT. The genes are TRBV10-1 and TRBJ2-3, with 8 bases identical to TRBD2. Losses at the gene ends were 4 bases for V and 5 bases for J; bases not matched to a gene: 5. This CDR3 comprises 14 residues. Germline-derived CDR1 and CDR2 are WNHNN and SYGVQD (reference sequence).

This CDR3 is CASSPQGTSGSDEQFF. The CDR3 bases are TGTGCCAGCAGCCCCCAAGGGACTAGCGGGAGTGATGAGCAGTTCTTC. V gene TRBV7-9 combines with J gene TRBJ2-1; 14 bases map to TRBD2. The junction had 8 bases not matched to a gene; V was cut back by 5 bases and J by 8 bases. CDR1 is SEHNR, CDR2 FQNEAQ, per germline (reference sequence). The CDR3 is 16 amino acids.

The chain couples TRBV21-1 to TRBJ2-3; the table names TRBD2, a call not compared with the DNA. TRBV21-1 is designated a pseudogene. The CDR3 contains 16 residues. The CDR3 bases are TGTGCCAGCAGCTCTCCCCGGGAAAGATATACAGATACGCAGTATTTT. It is translated as CASSSPRERYTDTQYF.

The chain links TRBV30 to TRBJ1-4, with D possibly matching TRBD1 (6 bases). V was clipped by 8 bases and J by 6 bases, with 16 bases between them. Per the germline V gene, CDR1 is GTSNPN and CDR2 is SVGIG (reference sequence). This CDR3 is built from 13 residues. In DNA, the CDR3 is TGTGCCGCAGAATACAGGGCGGATGAAAAACTGTTTTTT. It translates to CAAEYRADEKLFF.

This sequence joins TRBV7-2 and TRBJ2-7; 7 positions match TRBD1. The length of the CDR3 is 15 residues. Germline V CDR1 and CDR2: SGHTA, FQGNSA. After removal of 5 bases from V and 5 bases from J, the junction contained 12 bases not matched to a gene. DNA of the CDR3: TGTGCCAGCAGCGCCCGGACAGGAGCTGCCCACGAGCAGTACTTC. Protein sequence: CASSARTGAAHEQYF.

The V call is TRBV6-5, the J call TRBJ1-1; D is ambiguous. Germline values: CDR1 MNHEY, CDR2 SVGAGI. The length of the CDR3 is 14 residues. V gave up 6 bases and J gave up 1 base, with 12 bases separating them. The CDR3 here is CASRDLGRNTEAFF. The CDR3 bases are TGTGCCAGCAGGGACTTAGGACGGAACACTGAAGCTTTCTTT.

The chain recombines TRBV7-9 with TRBJ1-2; maybe TRBD1 (6 bases). Germline CDR1 reads SEHNR; CDR2 reads FQNEAQ (reference sequence). The germline V and J ends were trimmed by 4 bases and 1 base, with 10 bases remaining between them. The length of the CDR3 is 14 residues. The CDR3 protein is CASSSPRGNYGYTF. Written as DNA, the CDR3 is TGTGCCAGCAGCTCCCCCAGGGGTAACTATGGCTACACCTTC.

The rearrangement uses TRBV5-5 and TRBJ1-4; D is uncertain. Germline assignment: CDR1 SGHKS and CDR2 YYEKEE (reference sequence). Trimming removed 0 bases at V and 5 bases at J, with 5 bases between. This CDR3 is 13 amino acids long. CDR3 DNA sequence: TGTGCCAGCAGCTTGGTATTGAATGAAAAACTGTTTTTT. Translation gives CASSLVLNEKLFF.

V gene TRBV5-1 combines with J gene TRBJ2-2; D is perhaps TRBD2 (5 bases). This CDR3 has 15 residues. In germline, CDR1 is SGHRS, CDR2 YFSETQ. The V and J ends lost 1 base and 6 bases respectively, with 13 bases between them. The DNA for the CDR3 is TGCGCCAGCAGCTTGTTCCGAGCGGTGTCCGGGGAGCTGTTTTTT. Protein sequence: CASSLFRAVSGELFF.

V and J are TRBV4-1 and TRBJ1-2; 10 positions agree with TRBD1. The CDR3 totals 20 residues. V was pared by 6 bases and J by 4 bases, with 23 bases of the junction left unmatched. Germline V gene lookup returns CDR1 MGHRA and CDR2 YSYEKL. In DNA form, the CDR3 reads TGCGCCAGCAGTCTCGGACCAAGAATTAAGACAGGGGGCGTTAGCTATGGCTACACCTTC. Encoded protein: CASSLGPRIKTGGVSYGYTF.

The J gene is TRBJ2-7, the V gene TRBV27; 10 positions agree with TRBD1. The germline CDR1 and CDR2 sequences are MNHEY and SMNVEV (reference sequence). There are 15 residues in the CDR3. Trimming cost V 5 bases and J 7 bases; bases outside gene matches: 11. This chain's CDR3 is CASSASGTGVVEQYF. CDR3 nucleotides: TGTGCCAGCAGTGCCTCCGGGACAGGGGTGGTTGAGCAGTACTTC.

The chain carries TRBV10-3 and TRBJ1-3, with a weak D call TRBD1 (5 bases). V lost 6 bases and J lost 0, with 9 bases in between. The CDR3 runs to 14 residues. CDR1 and CDR2 (germline): ENHRY, SYGVKD. In DNA form, the CDR3 reads TGTGCCATCAGGGGACTGGGCTCTGGAAACACCATATATTTT. It encodes CAIRGLGSGNTIYF.

The rearrangement links TRBV2 to TRBJ2-7; 9 bases fit TRBD1. The trim removed 6 bases at V and 6 bases at J, leaving 9 bases unmatched. The CDR3 loop spans 14 amino acids. Per germline, CDR1 SNHLY and CDR2 FYNNEI. The CDR3 loop is CASSLDRGGLEQYF. As DNA, the CDR3 is TGTGCCAGCAGCTTGGACAGGGGCGGCCTCGAGCAGTACTTC. Based on the CDR3 plus reference TRBV2 and TRBJ2-7, the full variable domain is EPEVTQTPSHQVTQMGQEVILRCVPISNHLYFYWYRQILGQKVEFLVSFYNNEISEKSEIFDDQFSVERPDGSNFTLKIRSTKLEDSAMYFCASSLDRGGLEQYFGPGTRLTVT.

The chain has TRBV18 and TRBJ2-7; 7 bases map to TRBD1. Germline V CDR1 and CDR2: KGHSH, LQKENI. The V segment lost 4 bases and the J segment 2 bases; nucleotides outside the gene matches: 8. CDR3 length: 15 residues. The CDR3 coding sequence is TGTGCCAGCTCACGACCTGGGCAGGGGGCCTACGAGCAGTACTTC. Translated: CASSRPGQGAYEQYF. Looking up the rest from reference TRBV18 and TRBJ2-7 gives the full variable domain: NAGVMQNPRHLVRRRGQEARLRCSPMKGHSHVYWYRQLPEEGLKFMVYLQKENIIDESGMPKERFSAEFPKEGPSILRIQQVVRGDSAAYFCASSRPGQGAYEQYFGPGTRLTVT.

The chain employs TRBV7-2 and TRBJ1-4, with TRBD1 identical over 8 bases. With 1 base clipped from V and 5 bases from J, the junction kept 3 bases outside the gene matches. This CDR3 has 15 residues. CDR1 and CDR2 from the germline V gene are SGHTA and FQGNSA. This CDR3 reads CASSLGRGLNEKLFF. The CDR3 nucleotides read TGTGCCAGCAGCTTAGGCAGGGGGCTCAATGAAAAACTGTTTTTT.

The CDR3: CASSAPRQGAHGYTF. The CDR3 region has the DNA TGTGCCAGCAGTGCCCCGAGACAGGGGGCGCATGGCTACACCTTC. V is TRBV6-1 and J is TRBJ1-2; 10 bases line up with TRBD1. The CDR3 runs to 15 residues. Germline V gene lookup returns CDR1 MNHNS and CDR2 SASEGT. Trimming at V came to 4 bases and at J to 6 bases, leaving 8 bases not matched to a gene.